Each of the 19 T cell receptor beta chains below was sequenced from the same sample in a study of T-cell reconstitution after alpha-beta-depleted transplantation in children. Molecular barcoding with unique molecular identifiers was used for the TCRbeta library. TCRdb re-analysed the PCR reads in MiXCR, keeping a single row per CDR3 protein. Here the sample spans approximately 44,000 distinct CDR3 sequences, 5.5% to 7.5% being singletons. Specimen: PBMCs, mostly from graft donor cells, collected 60 days after TCRalphabeta/CD19-depleted stem cell transplant. Receptors were obtained from a female patient between 2 and 15 years old who had a stem cell transplant for aplastic anemia, so the T cells may come from the graft donor.

In its sample, this clonotype was seen many times. The rearrangement uses TRBV7-9 and TRBJ2-6; D is ambiguous. This CDR3 is built from 14 residues. Germline V lookup: CDR1 SEHNR, CDR2 FQNEAQ (reference sequence). V was cut by 2 bases and J by 0 bases, with 2 bases left in between. For the CDR3, the DNA is TGTGCCAGCAGCTTACACTCTGGGGCCAACGTCCTGACTTTC. It yields the protein CASSLHSGANVLTF.

The sample holds many counts of this clonotype. The chain recombines TRBV6-6 with TRBJ2-5; possibly TRBD2 for D (6 bases). CDR1 is MNHNY and CDR2 is SVGAGI in the germline V gene (reference sequence). Trimming removed 6 bases at V and 5 bases at J, with 16 bases between. The CDR3 loop spans 14 amino acids. CDR3 residues: CASSRGRDGETQYF. In DNA, the CDR3 is TGTGCCAGCAGCCGCGGGCGGGATGGTGAGACCCAGTACTTC.

This clonotype was recorded at least ten times. The chain joins TRBV20-1 to TRBJ2-7, with TRBD2 matching 8 bases. The germline V gene encodes CDR1 DFQATT and CDR2 SNEGSKA (reference sequence). With 1 base clipped from V and 1 base from J, the junction kept 9 bases outside the gene matches. The CDR3 has 16 amino acids. Written as DNA, the CDR3 is TGCAGTGCTAGAGCTTGGGCGGGAGGACATTCCTACGAGCAGTACTTC. Amino acid sequence: CSARAWAGGHSYEQYF.

In this sample, this clonotype turned up a few times. The chain carries TRBV2 and TRBJ2-1; D may be TRBD2 (5 bases). Between the trimmed V and J ends, which lost 7 bases and 5 bases, there was a span of 12 bases. CDR3 length: 13 amino acids. Germline values: CDR1 SNHLY, CDR2 FYNNEI. The CDR3, as DNA: TGTGCCAGCACTCTGGACGGGGACAATGAGCAGTTCTTC. Translation gives CASTLDGDNEQFF.

This clonotype has at least ten counts. The V call is TRBV7-3, the J call TRBJ2-1; D is undetermined. This CDR3 has 13 residues. Germline assignment: CDR1 SGHTA and CDR2 FQGTGA. Deletions cut 0 bases from V and 5 bases from J, with 5 bases between. The CDR3 sequence: CASSLTTDNEQFF. CDR3 nucleotide sequence: TGTGCCAGCAGCTTAACGACTGACAATGAGCAGTTCTTC.

This clonotype was recorded many times. The chain is built from TRBV9 and TRBJ2-3, with 10 bases that match TRBD1. V shed 4 bases, J shed 5 bases, and the junction held 10 bases outside the gene matches. CDR3 length: 16 residues. Germline CDR1 SGDLS, CDR2 YYNGEE. CDR3 region: CASSPHSGTGVDTQYF. DNA of the CDR3: TGTGCCAGCAGCCCCCACTCCGGGACAGGGGTAGATACGCAGTATTTT.

The sample holds a few counts of this clonotype. V is TRBV20-1 and J is TRBJ1-5, with D uncertain. The CDR3 loop spans 15 amino acids. V was cut by 1 base and J by 3 bases, with 13 bases left in between. Germline V gives CDR1 DFQATT, CDR2 SNEGSKA (reference sequence). In nucleotides, the CDR3 is TGCAGTGCTAGAGTCGCCGGGAGTAACAATCAGCCCCAGCATTTT. Encoded protein: CSARVAGSNNQPQHF.

This clonotype was seen a few times. The rearrangement joins TRBV6-1 to TRBJ2-6, with a tentative D call TRBD1 (6 bases). V shed 1 base and J shed 4 bases, with 8 bases lying between them. The CDR3 loop spans 15 amino acids. Germline V gene sequence: CDR1 MNHNS, CDR2 SASEGT. The CDR3 DNA reads TGTGCCAGCAGTGAAGTGGGGGCCGGGGCCAACGTCCTGACTTTC. Translating gives CASSEVGAGANVLTF.

This clonotype was seen repeatedly, ten times or more. The chain employs TRBV7-9 and TRBJ2-5; 7 bases line up with TRBD2. CDR3 length: 14 amino acids. V lost 3 bases, J lost 7 bases, and 8 bases stayed unmatched. Germline values: CDR1 SEHNR, CDR2 FQNEAQ (reference sequence). The DNA of the CDR3 is TGTGCCAGCAGCTTCTCGGCGGGAGTAGGGACCCAGTACTTC. Translated, it gives CASSFSAGVGTQYF. Complete variable domain (other parts from reference TRBV7-9 and TRBJ2-5): DTGVSQNPRHKITKRGQNVTFRCDPISEHNRLYWYRQTLGQGPEFLTYFQNEAQLEKSRLLSDRFSAERPKGSFSTLEIQRTEQGDSAMYLCASSFSAGVGTQYFGPGTRLLVL.

The sample holds a few counts of this clonotype. The rearrangement joins TRBV7-3 to TRBJ2-1, with 8 bases lining up with TRBD1. The CDR3 has 13 residues. Germline V gene data show CDR1 as SGHTA and CDR2 as FQGTGA. The trim removed 5 bases at V and 7 bases at J, leaving 4 bases unmatched. CDR3 sequence: CASSKTGVNEQFF. CDR3 nucleotides: TGTGCCAGCAGCAAGACAGGGGTGAATGAGCAGTTCTTC.

This clonotype has more than one count but fewer than ten. V is TRBV7-2 and J is TRBJ2-3; 9 nucleotides line up with TRBD2. CDR3 length equals 15 residues. V gave up 5 bases and J gave up 7 bases; unmatched junction bases: 10. CDR1 and CDR2 from the germline V gene are SGHTA and FQGNSA. CDR3 in amino acids: CASSLKAGGLNTQYF. The CDR3 DNA sequence: TGTGCCAGCAGCCTCAAGGCGGGGGGGCTGAATACGCAGTATTTT.

This clonotype was observed many times. The chain recombines TRBV12-3 or TRBV12-4 with TRBJ2-2, with TRBD1 identical over 7 bases. The trim removed 3 bases at V and 6 bases at J, leaving 7 bases unmatched. CDR3 length: 15 residues. Here the CDR3 DNA reads TGTGCCAGCAGTTTCCGGGACAGTAAACCCGGGGAGCTGTTTTTT. Its protein is CASSFRDSKPGELFF.

This clonotype was seen ten or more times. The V and J genes are TRBV6-5 and TRBJ1-1; D is unresolved. The CDR3 loop spans 15 amino acids. Germline V lookup: CDR1 MNHEY, CDR2 SVGAGI. V shed 0 bases and J shed 6 bases, with 14 bases lying between them. The DNA of the CDR3 is TGTGCCAGCAGTTACTCGTATAGGGCCAACGCTGAAGCTTTCTTT. Protein sequence: CASSYSYRANAEAFF.

The CDR3, as DNA: TGCGCCAGCAGCTTGGCGACTAGCGGGAGAAGGGATACGCAGTATTTT. Translation: CASSLATSGRRDTQYF. This sequence joins TRBV5-1 and TRBJ2-3; TRBD2 agrees at 12 bases. This CDR3 region has 16 residues. The germline CDR1 and CDR2 sequences are SGHRS and YFSETQ. J lost 6 bases, V lost 0 bases, and 5 bases had no gene match.

CDR3 bases: TGTGCCAGCAGTTACGGGGGACTAGCGGGGGCTCCCTACGAGCAGTACTTC. Its protein is CASSYGGLAGAPYEQYF. V usage is TRBV6-6 and J usage is TRBJ2-7, with 14 bases identical to TRBD2. The V segment lost 2 bases and the J segment 2 bases; nucleotides outside the gene matches: 5. Germline loops: CDR1 MNHNY, CDR2 SVGAGI (reference sequence). The CDR3 loop spans 17 amino acids.

This clonotype has at least ten counts. The chain couples TRBV20-1 to TRBJ2-7; 16 bases fit TRBD2. After removal of 6 bases from V and 4 bases from J, the junction contained 24 bases not matched to a gene. This CDR3 has 21 amino acids. Germline V gives CDR1 DFQATT, CDR2 SNEGSKA (reference sequence). The CDR3 DNA follows: TGCAGTGCCATAACCGCTTTTGGGACTAGCGGGAGGGGAGGGACCAATTACGAGCAGTACTTC. This gives the protein CSAITAFGTSGRGGTNYEQYF.

This clonotype was picked up many times. The V call is TRBV7-9, the J call TRBJ2-5; maybe TRBD2 (6 bases). Germline CDR1 SEHNR, CDR2 FQNEAQ (reference sequence). The CDR3 spans 14 residues. Trimming cost V 3 bases and J 9 bases, with 17 bases left between them. The CDR3 bases are TGTGCCAGCAGCTTTCCGGAGGAGGGCCCATCCCAGTACTTC. Its protein is CASSFPEEGPSQYF.

This clonotype has only a few counts. This chain connects TRBV2 to TRBJ1-5; D remains ambiguous. Germline V lookup: CDR1 SNHLY, CDR2 FYNNEI. The V end lost 4 bases, the J end lost 2 bases, and 12 bases lay between the germline ends. This CDR3 has 15 amino acids. CDR3 amino acids: CASSVGLRRNQPQHF. In DNA, the CDR3 is TGTGCCAGCAGTGTCGGGTTAAGGCGCAATCAGCCCCAGCATTTT.

This clonotype was observed at least ten times. The J gene is TRBJ2-5, the V gene TRBV20-1; 7 bases match TRBD1. V was clipped by 3 bases and J by 2 bases; unmatched bases: 3. CDR3 length: 13 amino acids. Per the germline V gene, CDR1 is DFQATT and CDR2 is SNEGSKA (reference sequence). As DNA, the CDR3 is TGCAGTGCTAGCAAGACAGGGCAAGAGACCCAGTACTTC. Amino acid sequence: CSASKTGQETQYF.